One sample yielded the 7 T cell receptor beta chains listed below, sequenced in a study of cytotoxic CD8 clonotypes in ibrutinib-treated CLL. The assay was immunoSEQ multiplex PCR, and TCRdb's table has in-frame clones only and misses some. This table holds 14,000 or so clones, about 64% found once. Sequencing was performed on PBMCs, taken before ibrutinib treatment. All receptors come from a human donor with chronic lymphocytic leukemia.

The chain has TRBV27 and TRBJ2-5; D possibly uses TRBD1 or TRBD2 (5 bases each). Germline V gene lookup returns CDR1 MNHEY and CDR2 SMNVEV (reference sequence). Trimming shortened V by 3 bases and J by 2 bases, and 13 bases separated the two germline ends. The CDR3 extends over 15 amino acids. The CDR3 coding sequence is TGTGCCAGCAGTTTTGGTCGGGGCAGACAAGAGACCCAGTACTTC. Translating it yields CASSFGRGRQETQYF.

This chain links TRBV5-6 with TRBJ1-2; 8 positions match TRBD1. The CDR3 runs to 16 residues. In germline, CDR1 is SGHDT, CDR2 YYEEEE. V was pared by 2 bases and J by 4 bases, with 10 bases of the junction left unmatched. CDR3 amino acids: CASSFGSGGVLYGYTF. The CDR3 DNA sequence: TGTGCCAGCAGCTTTGGTTCAGGGGGCGTCCTCTATGGCTACACCTTC.

The chain joins TRBV27 to TRBJ1-1, with unresolved D. The V end lost 6 bases, the J end lost 6 bases, and 14 bases lay between the germline ends. The germline V gene encodes CDR1 MNHEY and CDR2 SMNVEV (reference sequence). The CDR3 extends over 13 amino acids. The CDR3 bases are TGTGCCAGCAGCATCCAACGCTTCGCTGAAGCTTTCTTT. Its protein is CASSIQRFAEAFF.

This chain connects TRBV29-1 to TRBJ2-7, with no clear D. The CDR3 covers 12 residues. Trimming pared 2 bases from V and 2 bases from J, leaving 7 bases between. Germline-derived CDR1 and CDR2 are SQVTM and ANQGSEA. CDR3 nucleotides: TGCAGCGTTGAAAAGAATACCTACGAGCAGTACTTC. Translation gives CSVEKNTYEQYF.

This chain joins TRBV10-3 and TRBJ1-2; D remains ambiguous. Germline V lookup: CDR1 ENHRY, CDR2 SYGVKD. V lost 3 bases, J lost 8 bases, and 13 bases lay in between. The CDR3 sequence is 13 residues long. CDR3 sequence (DNA): TGTGCCATCAGTGATCCAGCTTCGGTGGGCTACACCTTC. It specifies CAISDPASVGYTF.

This clone occurred once. The chain is built from TRBV10-3 and TRBJ1-2; D ambiguous. CDR1 is ENHRY, CDR2 SYGVKD, per germline. The V and J ends lost 4 bases and 7 bases respectively, with 22 bases between them. This CDR3 has 16 amino acids. The chain's CDR3 is CAISGVGRPSSGGYTF. For the CDR3, the DNA is TGTGCCATCAGTGGGGTTGGTCGCCCGAGCAGTGGTGGCTACACCTTC.

The chain is built from TRBV27 and TRBJ1-1, with D perhaps matching TRBD1 (6 bases). Germline loops: CDR1 MNHEY, CDR2 SMNVEV (reference sequence). Trimming removed 3 bases at V and 8 bases at J, with 16 bases between. The CDR3 runs 14 residues. The CDR3 coding sequence is TGTGCCAGCAGTTTTGGGGGAACAGGGAGGGAAGCTTTCTTT. Amino acid sequence: CASSFGGTGREAFF.